The next 20 T cell receptor beta chains were all read from a single sample in a study of T cell responses to AZD1222 COVID-19 vaccine. The method was immunoSEQ multiplex PCR; TCRdb's version includes in-frame clones alone and lacks a portion of them. The data hold around 78,000 clones, with 90% observed a single time. The sequenced sample was peripheral blood, obtained 28 days after the second AZD1222 dose. The receptors originated from an adult who received the AZD1222 COVID-19 vaccine.

This chain joins TRBV28 and TRBJ1-2; 8 bases align to TRBD1. Per germline, CDR1 MDHEN and CDR2 SYDVKM. The CDR3 contains 14 residues. V dropped 5 bases and J dropped 8; count of bases not matched to a gene: 10. Here the CDR3 reads CASSLLQGVGGYTF. The DNA for the CDR3 is TGTGCCAGCAGTCTACTACAGGGGGTCGGAGGCTACACCTTC.

The V and J genes are TRBV7-6 and TRBJ2-7; D perhaps matches TRBD1 (6 bases). V was pared by 5 bases and J by 3 bases, with 17 bases between. The CDR3 totals 15 residues. The V gene's germline CDR1 is SGHVS and CDR2 FNYEAQ. The CDR3 spells CASSLTRGQHYEQYF. The CDR3, as DNA: TGTGCCAGCAGCCTAACGAGAGGACAGCACTACGAGCAGTACTTC.

The V gene is TRBV7-2, the J gene TRBJ2-1; no firm D call. The CDR3 is 13 amino acids. V gave up 0 bases and J gave up 6 bases, with 6 bases separating them. Germline CDR1 and CDR2: SGHTA and FQGNSA. CDR3: CASSLAPPNEQFF. CDR3 in DNA: TGTGCCAGCAGCTTAGCGCCCCCCAATGAGCAGTTCTTC.

The V call is TRBV28, the J call TRBJ2-4, with TRBD2 as a possible D gene (6 bases). The V end lost 4 bases, the J end lost 1 base, and 14 bases lay between the germline ends. The CDR3 length is 16 residues. Germline CDR1 reads MDHEN; CDR2 reads SYDVKM. The CDR3 spells CASSSTWEVAKNIQYF. Written as DNA, the CDR3 is TGTGCCAGCAGTTCCACATGGGAGGTGGCCAAAAACATTCAGTACTTC.

This chain connects TRBV5-5 to TRBJ2-7, with TRBD1 matching 9 bases. The germline CDR1 and CDR2 sequences are SGHKS and YYEKEE (reference sequence). This CDR3 contains 15 residues. J was trimmed by 2 bases and V by 5 bases; bases with no gene match: 8. CDR3 region: CASRPGQGRAYEQYF. Here the CDR3 DNA reads TGTGCCAGCAGACCCGGACAGGGGAGAGCCTACGAGCAGTACTTC.

The rearrangement links TRBV7-6 to TRBJ2-3; D is perhaps TRBD1 or TRBD2 (6 bases each). The CDR3 totals 18 residues. CDR1 and CDR2 from the germline V gene are SGHVS and FNYEAQ. Trimming stripped 2 bases from V and 4 bases from J, with 22 bases between. The CDR3 region has the DNA TGTGCCAGCAGCTTACGAGCCACCGGGGGCCCCCTTGCAGATACGCAGTATTTT. Its protein product is CASSLRATGGPLADTQYF.

To note about this clone: The same CDR3 arises from other DNA sequences in this sample as well. The chain links TRBV29-1 to TRBJ1-1, with D hard to call. The length of the CDR3 is 13 residues. CDR1 is SQVTM, CDR2 ANQGSEA, per germline. The V end was cut by 4 bases, the J end by 3 bases, with 12 bases between. The CDR3 sequence is CSVGVRGDTEAFF. DNA of the CDR3: TGCAGCGTTGGGGTTCGTGGGGACACTGAAGCTTTCTTT.

This chain joins TRBV5-1 and TRBJ1-5; 7 bases are shared with TRBD1. The V and J ends lost 4 bases and 7 bases, in that order; junction bases with no gene match: 8. The germline V gene encodes CDR1 SGHRS and CDR2 YFSETQ. This CDR3 spans 14 amino acids. CDR3 sequence: CASSERAGGQPQHF. The DNA of the CDR3 is TGCGCCAGCAGCGAGAGGGCAGGGGGACAGCCCCAGCATTTT.

CDR3 DNA sequence: TGCGCCAGCAGCCAAGGACGCCTTATCGCGACTAATGAAAAACTGTTTTTT. Protein sequence: CASSQGRLIATNEKLFF. The V gene is TRBV4-1, the J gene TRBJ1-4, with unresolved D. The V gene's germline CDR1 is MGHRA and CDR2 YSYEKL. Between the trimmed V and J ends, which lost 1 base and 2 bases, there was a span of 14 bases. This CDR3 is 17 amino acids long.

The CDR3 DNA sequence: TGTGCCAGCAGCTCGTTCAGGGGCCCGGGAACTGAAGCTTTCTTT. The encoded protein is CASSSFRGPGTEAFF. This chain joins TRBV11-2 and TRBJ1-1; possibly TRBD1 for D (6 bases). Trimming removed 4 bases from V and 5 bases from J, with 17 bases in between. Germline CDR1 SGHAT, CDR2 FQNNGV. CDR3 size: 15 residues.

The rearrangement links TRBV30 to TRBJ1-5, with D perhaps TRBD1 (5 bases). CDR3 length equals 12 residues. The V gene lost 4 bases and the J gene lost 4 bases, with 8 bases spanning the gap. CDR1 and CDR2 (germline): GTSNPN, SVGIG (reference sequence). The CDR3 region has the DNA TGTGCCTGGAAAGACAGTAATCAGCCCCAGCATTTT. Its translation is CAWKDSNQPQHF.

J is TRBJ2-6 and V is TRBV4-1; D gene ambiguous. The germline V and J ends were trimmed by 4 bases and 0 bases, with 10 bases remaining between them. Germline values: CDR1 MGHRA, CDR2 YSYEKL. The CDR3 extends over 16 amino acids. The CDR3 protein is CASSLETNSGANVLTF. The CDR3 nucleotides read TGCGCCAGCAGCCTGGAAACTAACTCTGGGGCCAACGTCCTGACTTTC.

The chain combines TRBV9 with TRBJ2-2; 7 bases fit TRBD2. Germline V gives CDR1 SGDLS, CDR2 YYNGEE. After removal of 3 bases from V and 6 bases from J, the junction contained 5 bases not matched to a gene. There are 14 residues in the CDR3. CDR3 amino acids: CASSGGRGAGELFF. CDR3 DNA sequence: TGTGCCAGCAGCGGAGGCCGGGGGGCCGGGGAGCTGTTTTTT.

This clone was observed once. V gene TRBV5-6 combines with J gene TRBJ1-1; D uncertain. V lost 5 bases, J lost 0 bases, and 14 bases lay in between. From germline, CDR1 is SGHDT and CDR2 YYEEEE. This CDR3 region has 15 residues. DNA for the CDR3: TGTGCCAGCAGTCATCGCTCCTCAATGAACACTGAAGCTTTCTTT. It encodes CASSHRSSMNTEAFF. Drawing the rest from reference TRBV5-6 and TRBJ1-1, the complete variable domain is DAGVTQSPTHLIKTRGQQVTLRCSPKSGHDTVSWYQQALGQGPQFIFQYYEEEERQRGNFPDRFSGHQFPNYSSELNVNALLLGDSALYLCASSHRSSMNTEAFFGQGTRLTVV.

The gene calls are TRBV7-8 and TRBJ1-1, with TRBD1 as a possible D gene (6 bases). The V and J ends lost 1 base and 5 bases respectively, with 17 bases between them. Germline V gives CDR1 SGHVS, CDR2 FQNEAQ. The CDR3 loop spans 16 amino acids. The CDR3 here is CASSLVRWGAFTEAFF. Here the CDR3 DNA reads TGTGCCAGCAGCTTAGTTAGGTGGGGGGCATTTACTGAAGCTTTCTTT.

DNA for the CDR3: TGTGCCAGCAGCAACCGACAGGGAGCCCCAGAGACCCAGTACTTC. This sequence encodes CASSNRQGAPETQYF. The V gene is TRBV7-2, the J gene TRBJ2-5; TRBD1 matches 7 bases. V lost 5 bases, J lost 4 bases, and 10 bases stayed unmatched. CDR1 and CDR2 from the germline V gene are SGHTA and FQGNSA. This CDR3 comprises 15 residues.

This clone appeared once. The rearrangement links TRBV11-3 to TRBJ2-3, with 8 bases identical to TRBD2. This CDR3 region has 16 residues. V shed 1 base, J shed 4 bases, and the junction held 7 bases outside the gene matches. Germline loops: CDR1 SGHNT, CDR2 YENEEA. CDR3 bases: TGTGCCAGCAGCTTAGGGAACGGGGGGGCCGCAGATACGCAGTATTTT. Protein sequence: CASSLGNGGAADTQYF.

The chain recombines TRBV27 with TRBJ1-2; no definite D call. Germline V gene data show CDR1 as MNHEY and CDR2 as SMNVEV (reference sequence). CDR3 size: 16 residues. The V end lost 3 bases, the J end lost 8 bases, and 22 bases lay between the germline ends. CDR3 sequence: CASSFANGPGTGGYTF. In nucleotides, the CDR3 is TGTGCCAGCAGTTTTGCTAACGGCCCAGGCACCGGGGGCTACACCTTC.

V gene TRBV2 combines with J gene TRBJ1-5, with TRBD1 matching 10 bases. The germline V gene has CDR1 SNHLY and CDR2 FYNNEI. Trimming at V came to 5 bases and at J to 0 bases, leaving 4 bases not matched to a gene. This CDR3 has 16 residues. The CDR3 loop reads CASSRTGGTSNQPQHF. The CDR3, as DNA: TGTGCCAGCAGTCGGACAGGGGGAACTAGCAATCAGCCCCAGCATTTT.

This clone has just one count. This chain uses TRBV6-4 with TRBJ1-4, with D possibly being TRBD1 (6 bases). Germline CDR1 reads MRHNA; CDR2 reads SNTAGT. V was clipped by 6 bases and J by 7 bases, with 21 bases between them. The CDR3 extends over 16 amino acids. CDR3 sequence reads: CASSHFGTRGGEKLFF. The CDR3 region has the DNA TGTGCCAGCAGCCATTTTGGGACACGGGGCGGTGAAAAACTGTTTTTT.